This is a list of T cell receptor beta chains from one sample in a study of early T cells in non-severe SARS-CoV-2 infection. TCRdb itself ran the 5' RACE reads through MiXCR, one entry per CDR3 protein. Of about 20,000 distinct CDR3 sequences detected, 4.7% appear once; the ten largest clones hold roughly 15%. Input material: whole blood. These receptors were taken from an adult who was a healthcare worker with PCR-confirmed SARS-CoV-2 infection or an uninfected control (not recorded which). Each CDR3 is given with its conserved first and last residue. A D gene is named only where the DNA matches it firmly. A row's size may be missing; if present it is once, few, many or a size class.

D gene,J gene,clone size,V gene,CDR3 DNA,CDR3 protein
TRBD2,TRBJ2-3,medium-sized,TRBV10-1,TGCGCCAGCAGTGTTCGGGGGGGCCCAGATACGCAGTATTTT,CASSVRGGPDTQYF
TRBD1,TRBJ1-1,many,TRBV7-9,TGTGCCAGCAGCTTCCACTTGACAGGGGGCCATGGAGCTTTCTTT,CASSFHLTGGHGAFF
-,TRBJ2-3,-,TRBV7-9,TGTGCCAGCAGCTTGGTGGGGGATACGCAGTATTTT,CASSLVGDTQYF
TRBD2,TRBJ2-1,-,TRBV19,TGTGCCAGTAGATTCGCGGGGGGAAGTTACAATGAGCAGTTCTTC,CASRFAGGSYNEQFF
-,TRBJ2-5,many,TRBV6-2/TRBV6-3,TGTGCCAGCAGTCAACAAAGGCACCAGTACTTC,CASSQQRHQYF
-,TRBJ1-1,many,TRBV6-6,TGTGCCAGCAGCCCGTGGGGGACTGAAGCTTTCTTT,CASSPWGTEAFF
-,TRBJ1-5,many,TRBV4-3,TGCGCCAGCAGCCAAGAAGAGGCTCAGCCCCAGCATTTT,CASSQEEAQPQHF
TRBD1,TRBJ1-6,many,TRBV6-2/TRBV6-3,TGTGCCAGCAGTCCCGGACAGGGGGAGAATTCACCCCTCCACTTT,CASSPGQGENSPLHF
TRBD1,TRBJ2-7,many,TRBV30,TGTGCCTGGAGTGTAAGGGACAGGGGCACCTACGAGCAGTACTTC,CAWSVRDRGTYEQYF
-,TRBJ1-2,many,TRBV12-3/TRBV12-4,TGTGCCAGCACGGACGTAAACTATGGCTACACCTTC,CASTDVNYGYTF
-,TRBJ2-3,-,TRBV24-1,TGTGCCACCAGTGATTTGCAAGGTAGACTGAGCACAGATACGCAGTATTTT,CATSDLQGRLSTDTQYF
-,TRBJ2-6,many,TRBV19,TGTGCCAGTGGCCCGCTGGGGGCCAACGTCCTGACTTTC,CASGPLGANVLTF
-,TRBJ1-1,many,TRBV18,TGTGCCAGCTACGCCGGGAGGAACACTGAAGCTTTCTTT,CASYAGRNTEAFF
-,TRBJ2-1,few,TRBV9,TGTGCCAGCAGCGTCGGGGACGACTCCTACAATGAGCAGTTCTTC,CASSVGDDSYNEQFF
TRBD2,TRBJ2-3,many,TRBV2,TGTGCCAGAGGGCGGGGGGGCACAGATACGCAGTATTTT,CARGRGGTDTQYF
-,TRBJ2-7,-,TRBV7-6,TGTGCCAGCAGCCCAGTAGGGGGGAATACCTACGAGCAGTACTTC,CASSPVGGNTYEQYF
TRBD2,TRBJ2-3,-,TRBV29-1,TGCAGCGCTCAACGTGCGGATAGCGGGGGGCCCAATACGCAGTATTTT,CSAQRADSGGPNTQYF
TRBD2,TRBJ2-3,few,TRBV5-6,TGTGCCAGCAGCTTATTCCAGACTAGCCCGGACACAGATACGCAGTATTTT,CASSLFQTSPDTDTQYF
TRBD1,TRBJ2-2,few,TRBV5-1,TGCGCCAGCTCCTCGGAGACAGGGGGGACCGGGGAGCTGTTTTTT,CASSSETGGTGELFF
TRBD1,TRBJ2-7,many,TRBV29-1,TGCAGCGTGGAGGACAGGGAGTCTCCGTACTTC,CSVEDRESPYF
-,TRBJ1-5,many,TRBV7-2,TGTGCCAGCAGGGCAGGGCTGAATCAGCCCCAGCATTTT,CASRAGLNQPQHF
TRBD2,TRBJ2-7,-,TRBV28,TGTGCCAGCAGTCCGCCGGGACTAGCGGGGCTTCACGAGCAGTACTTC,CASSPPGLAGLHEQYF
-,TRBJ1-4,few,TRBV29-1,TGCAGCGTTGAAGACCTTACGGGGGGCCGGGAAAAACTGTTTTTT,CSVEDLTGGREKLFF
-,TRBJ1-4,few,TRBV3-1,TGTGCCAGCAGCCAAGGCTGGGAAAAACTGTTTTTT,CASSQGWEKLFF
TRBD1,TRBJ1-2,few,TRBV10-3,TGTGCCATGACCCCGGGACAGGGGATCGGGTATGGCTACACCTTC,CAMTPGQGIGYGYTF
-,TRBJ2-2,few,TRBV3-1,TGTGCCAGCAGCCAAGGGGGCCCACGCGGGGAGCTGTTTTTT,CASSQGGPRGELFF
-,TRBJ2-7,few,TRBV2,TGTGCCAGCAGTTCTGACAGGTTTTTTAACGAGCAGTACTTC,CASSSDRFFNEQYF
TRBD1,TRBJ2-3,many,TRBV27,TGTGCCAGCAGTCGCGGACAGGGTCTAACAGATACGCAGTATTTT,CASSRGQGLTDTQYF
-,TRBJ2-5,few,TRBV12-5,TGTGCTAGTGGTTTCCGATCAGGGCCTGAAGAGACCCAGTACTTC,CASGFRSGPEETQYF
-,TRBJ2-1,many,TRBV29-1,TGCAGCGCATCCCGGGCCAGGGAAAATGAGCAGTTCTTC,CSASRARENEQFF
-,TRBJ1-2,many,TRBV10-3,TGTGCCATCAGTGAGTCCTCCGCGAACAGGGTCAACTATGGCTACACCTTC,CAISESSANRVNYGYTF
-,TRBJ1-5,-,TRBV6-2/TRBV6-3,TGTGCCAGCAGACCCCCTGGACAGCCCTGGCAGCCCCAGCATTTT,CASRPPGQPWQPQHF
TRBD1,TRBJ1-4,-,TRBV3-1,TGTGCCAGCAGCCAAGTTGGGACAGGGATGGTAAAACTGTTTTTT,CASSQVGTGMVKLFF
-,TRBJ1-5,many,TRBV27,TGTGCCAGCAGTTTAATGGGTCCGAGGAACAATCAGCCCCAGCATTTT,CASSLMGPRNNQPQHF
-,TRBJ1-2,many,TRBV29-1,TGCAGCGTCTTAAACCGGGACACGACTAACTATGGCTACACCTTC,CSVLNRDTTNYGYTF
TRBD1,TRBJ1-1,many,TRBV20-1,TGCAGTGCTAGAGACCTCTGGACAGGGAACAGGCAGCCCACTGAAGCTTTCTTT,CSARDLWTGNRQPTEAFF
-,TRBJ1-1,few,TRBV2,TGTGCCAGCAGTGAAAGGGAGGTGAACACTGAAGCTTTCTTT,CASSEREVNTEAFF
TRBD1,TRBJ2-1,many,TRBV7-3,TGTGCCAGCAGCCCCGGGACAGGGGGCGGCAATGAGCAGTTCTTC,CASSPGTGGGNEQFF
-,TRBJ1-3,many,TRBV7-9,TGTGCCAGCAGCTTAGCGGGACAATACTCTGGAAACACCATATATTTT,CASSLAGQYSGNTIYF
-,TRBJ2-3,medium-sized,TRBV27,TGTGCCAGCAGTACCACAGATACGCAGTATTTT,CASSTTDTQYF
-,TRBJ1-2,many,TRBV7-8,TGTGCCAGCAGCTTAGCGATAGGACCCGTCTATGGCTACACCTTC,CASSLAIGPVYGYTF
TRBD1,TRBJ2-2,-,TRBV6-5,TGTGCCAGCAGTTACGGGACAGGGTCGATTAATACCGGGGAGCTGTTTTTT,CASSYGTGSINTGELFF
-,TRBJ2-3,many,TRBV7-6,TGTGCCAGCAGGAGGTTCTCGACAGGCCAATCTAGCACAGATACGCAGTATTTT,CASRRFSTGQSSTDTQYF
TRBD1,TRBJ2-2,many,TRBV12-3/TRBV12-4,TGTGCCAGCAGCTCCGGACAGGGGGTTCACACCGGGGAGCTGTTTTTT,CASSSGQGVHTGELFF
TRBD1,TRBJ2-5,many,TRBV10-3,TGTGCCATCAGTGCGGGGGACAGGTCCCAAGAGACCCAGTACTTC,CAISAGDRSQETQYF
-,TRBJ2-1,many,TRBV11-3,TGTGCCAGCAGCCGAGTCGGGGGCGACAATGAGCAGTTCTTC,CASSRVGGDNEQFF
-,TRBJ1-1,-,TRBV7-2,TGTGCCAGCAGCCCCTGGGGGAACGATGAAGCTTTCTTT,CASSPWGNDEAFF
-,TRBJ1-1,many,TRBV28,TGTGCCAGCATCCGGGGGTACACTGAAGCTTTCTTT,CASIRGYTEAFF
-,TRBJ1-2,medium-sized,TRBV6-2/TRBV6-3,TGTGCCAGCAGTTCTACAGATTTGGATGGCTACACCTTC,CASSSTDLDGYTF
-,TRBJ2-7,many,TRBV5-1,TGCGCCAGCAAGGGACGGGGAGCGGCCGAGCAGTACTTC,CASKGRGAAEQYF
-,TRBJ2-7,many,TRBV4-3,TGCGCCAGCAGCCAAGATAGGACACACACCTACGAGCAGTACTTC,CASSQDRTHTYEQYF